Given below is one T cell receptor beta chain in context. Antigen unknown. The data derive from a study of beta chain features in type 1 diabetes. Study-level information: There was similarity between patients and healthy donors in age, gender and cell yields. The study, taken as a whole, reports: VDJ junctions from type 1 diabetes patients carried fewer insertions and larger deletions. There was a moderate but significant shortening of TCRB CDR3s in all four CD4+ subsets of Type 1 diabetes patients. The similarity of naive, central memory and Treg TCRB repertoires appeared greater among patients than among healthy donors.

Sequenced material consisted of expressed TCRB transcripts (all of the isolated RNA was reverse transcribed). Clones were sequenced by immunoSEQ multiplex PCR, and TCRdb holds only the in-frame ones, with some missing. The top ten hold 0.015% to 0.017% of the sample, which has around 280,000 clones, approximately 16% seen once. The trim removed 1 base at V and 10 bases at J, leaving 6 bases unmatched. This CDR3 contains 14 residues. Germline CDR1 and CDR2: SEHNR and FQNEAQ (reference sequence). This chain joins TRBV7-9 and TRBJ2-1; 8 bases agree with TRBD1. Material for sequencing was naive CD4+ T cells from blood. This clonotype originated in a man in his late teens or twenties with type 1 diabetes. CDR3 in amino acids: CASSLGGQGREQFF. The CDR3, as DNA: TGTGCCAGCAGCTTAGGAGGACAGGGTAGAGAGCAGTTCTTC.